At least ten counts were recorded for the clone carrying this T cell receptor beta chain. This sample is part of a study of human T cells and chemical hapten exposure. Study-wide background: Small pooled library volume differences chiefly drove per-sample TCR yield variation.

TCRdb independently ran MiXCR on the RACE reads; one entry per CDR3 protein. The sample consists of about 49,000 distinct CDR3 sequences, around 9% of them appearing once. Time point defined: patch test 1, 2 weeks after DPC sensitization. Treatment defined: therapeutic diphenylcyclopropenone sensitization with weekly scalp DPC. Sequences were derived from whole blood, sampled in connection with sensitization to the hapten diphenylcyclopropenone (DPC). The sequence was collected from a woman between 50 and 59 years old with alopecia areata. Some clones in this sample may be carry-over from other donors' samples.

The CDR3 loop is CASSLTGANTEAFF. DNA for the CDR3: TGTGCCAGCAGCTTAACAGGGGCGAACACTGAAGCTTTCTTT. The chain has TRBV7-6 and TRBJ1-1; 7 bases align to TRBD1. V shed 2 bases, J shed 1 base, and the junction held 1 base outside the gene matches. Germline CDR1 and CDR2: SGHVS and FNYEAQ. The CDR3 consists of 14 residues. The variable domain in full, completed from reference TRBV7-6 and TRBJ1-1, reads GAGVSQSPRYKVTKRGQDVALRCDPISGHVSLYWYRQALGQGPEFLTYFNYEAQQDKSGLPNDRFSAERPEGSISTLTIQRTEQRDSAMYRCASSLTGANTEAFFGQGTRLTVV.